The sequence of this T cell receptor (beta chain) was determined in a study of CD8 T cells in ankylosing spondylitis. Overall study results and limits: As reported, disease-linked clones showed significant enrichment in matched ankylosing spondylitis synovial fluid.

This clonotype was recorded a few times. What it binds is unknown. CDR3 length: 12 residues. Germline assignment: CDR1 LGHDT and CDR2 YNNKEL (reference sequence). Germline trimming cut 6 bases from V and 15 bases from J; bases unmatched to any gene: 9. Via MiXCR, TCRdb re-called the 5' RACE reads, giving one row per CDR3 protein. Among around 180,000 distinct CDR3 sequences, around 13% were seen once, and the ten largest hold roughly 11%. The clonotype was recovered from a female donor with ankylosing spondylitis or in good health (not recorded which). The gene calls are TRBV3-1 and TRBJ2-1; 9 bases map to TRBD1. Sequencing was carried out using blood, either unsorted or a sorted T cell fraction (not recorded which). CDR3 DNA sequence: TGTGCCAGCAGGAGTACAGGGGGCCGCCGGTTCTTC. Encoded protein: CASRSTGGRRFF.